These 19 T cell receptor beta chains came from one sample sequenced in a study of tumor-infiltrating lymphocytes in primary liver carcinoma. RNA and DNA were co-extracted from about 19-30 mg of unsorted bulk tissue. Total RNA amounting to 500 ng was the source from which TCR beta cDNA was made with a constant-region primer. Three nested multiplex PCR rounds, a slightly modified ARM-PCR method, built the TCR beta libraries. Running 10 cycles apiece, the first two PCR rounds relied on TRBV1-TRBV30 forward primers together with a C-beta reverse primer. In TCRdb, the multiplex PCR reads were re-called with MiXCR into one record per CDR3 protein. The sample shows 85,000 to 100,000 distinct CDR3 sequences, just under 70% of them seen only once. Sequencing was performed on tumor-adjacent normal liver tissue. The source of these receptors is a man aged 35-49 years with primary liver carcinoma and hepatitis B virus infection.

The CDR3 reads CASSKILDTDTQYF. The CDR3 DNA sequence: TGTGCCAGCAGCAAAATCCTAGACACAGATACGCAGTATTTT. The genes are TRBV7-8 and TRBJ2-3, with no clear D. CDR1 is SGHVS, CDR2 FQNEAQ, per germline. V lost 5 bases to trimming and J lost 2 bases, with 11 bases between them. The CDR3 has 14 amino acids.

In regard to this clonotype: This may come from a read error, since a much larger clone is one base off. The chain couples TRBV4-1 to TRBJ2-7, with 9 positions matching TRBD2. The germline V gene has CDR1 MGHRA and CDR2 YSYEKL. The CDR3 runs to 18 residues. V shed 0 bases and J 4 bases; nucleotides not matched to a gene: 13. In DNA form, the CDR3 reads TGCGCCAGCAGCCAAGAGGGGTTCGGGACTAGCCTCAGGTACGAGCAGTACTTC. It translates to CASSQEGFGTSLRYEQYF.

As to this clonotype: Germline is not matched at one junction end, which may reflect a read error. The chain is built from TRBV29-1 and TRBJ2-1, with 12 bases that match TRBD2. Per the germline V gene, CDR1 is SQVTM and CDR2 is ANQGSEA. CDR3 length equals 14 residues. CDR3 sequence (DNA): TGCAGCGGCGGACTAGCGGGATTGTCGAATGAGCAGTCCTTC. Amino acids: CSGGLAGLSNEQSF.

In this sample, this clonotype turned up once. Lacking the conserved final phenylalanine or tryptophan, this CDR3 likely reflects a read error. V and J are TRBV11-3 and TRBJ2-7; 8 bases map to TRBD1. The V and J ends lost 0 bases and 3 bases, in that order; junction bases with no gene match: 4. Looked up from germline, CDR1 is SGHNT and CDR2 is YENEEA. CDR3 length equals 15 residues. The DNA of the CDR3 is TGTGCCAGCAGCTTAGAGGCAGGGGGCGGCTACGAGCAGTACTCT. Protein sequence: CASSLEAGGGYEQYS.

For this clonotype: A much larger clone lies one base from this, so it may be a read error. The gene calls are TRBV10-3 and TRBJ2-7; TRBD2 agrees at 10 bases. Germline CDR1 is ENHRY and CDR2 is SYGVKD. CDR3 length: 13 amino acids. The CDR3 loop reads CTIKEGRSAGGHF. The CDR3 nucleotides read TGTACCATCAAGGAGGGAAGGTCAGCGGGAGGGCACTTC.

On this clonotype: Sequence at one end of the junction differs from germline and may be a read error. The CDR3 DNA follows: TGTGCCAGCAGCTCCGGACTAGCGGGTCTCTTCTCTGGGGCCAACGTCCTGATTTTC. Translating gives CASSSGLAGLFSGANVLIF. This chain uses TRBV11-2 with TRBJ2-6; 11 bases map to TRBD2. Germline V gives CDR1 SGHAT, CDR2 FQNNGV. The CDR3 sequence is 19 residues long.

The J gene is TRBJ1-2, the V gene TRBV24-1; weak D call: TRBD1 (6 bases). CDR1 is KGHDR and CDR2 is SFDVKD in the germline V gene. Trimming pared 3 bases from V and 7 bases from J, leaving 17 bases between. CDR3 length: 15 residues. CDR3 amino acids: CATSDPRGGPRGYTF. The CDR3 nucleotides are TGTGCCACCAGTGATCCCCGAGGGGGGCCGCGTGGCTACACCTTC.

About this clonotype itself: A junction end diverges from the germline sequence, so it may reflect a read error. The V gene is TRBV30, the J gene TRBJ2-3; D possibly matches TRBD1 or TRBD2 (5 bases each). The germline V gene encodes CDR1 GTSNPN and CDR2 SVGIG (reference sequence). The CDR3 loop spans 14 amino acids. CDR3 sequence: CAWRRAGSTDTLCF. In DNA, the CDR3 is TGTGCCTGGAGAAGGGCAGGGAGCACAGATACGCTGTGTTTT. The full variable domain, with the rest looked up from reference TRBV30 and TRBJ2-3, is SQTIHQWPATLVQPVGSPLSLECTVEGTSNPNLYWYRQAAGRGLQLLFYSVGIGQISSEVPQNLSASRPQDRQFILSSKKLLLSDSGFYLCAWRRAGSTDTLCFGPGTRLTVL.

This clonotype was counted only a few times. Given a much more abundant clone one base away, this may be a read error. This chain uses TRBV29-1 with TRBJ1-2; D possibly corresponds to TRBD1 (6 bases). Germline assignment: CDR1 SQVTM and CDR2 ANQGSEA. V dropped 6 bases and J dropped 5 bases, with 16 bases sitting between them. This CDR3 has 13 residues. CDR3 nucleotide sequence: TGCAGCGTCGCCTCCGGGACAAATTATGGCTACACCTTC. This translates into CSVASGTNYGYTF.

In the case of this clonotype: At one boundary the junction diverges from the germline segment, which might be a read error. The chain has TRBV12-3 or TRBV12-4 and TRBJ2-3; possibly TRBD1 for D (5 bases). This CDR3 contains 14 residues. The CDR3 bases are TGTGCCAGCAGTCAGGGTTCGTCCACAGATACGCAATATTTT. It codes for CASSQGSSTDTQYF.

This clonotype has only one observation. V usage is TRBV20-1 and J usage is TRBJ2-5; tentatively, D is TRBD2 (5 bases). V dropped 3 bases and J dropped 5 bases, with 13 bases sitting between them. The CDR3 is made up of 13 amino acids. In germline, CDR1 is DFQATT, CDR2 SNEGSKA (reference sequence). CDR3 amino acids: CSARDSEVETQYF. The CDR3 DNA reads TGCAGTGCTAGGGACTCGGAAGTGGAGACCCAGTACTTC.

The J gene is TRBJ2-7, the V gene TRBV7-9; 7 bases line up with TRBD2. The J segment lost 5 bases and the V segment lost 5 bases, leaving 12 bases of the junction unmatched. Germline lookup yields CDR1 SEHNR and CDR2 FQNEAQ (reference sequence). This CDR3 has 15 residues. CDR3 in amino acids: CASSHEERGFHEQYF. Written as DNA, the CDR3 is TGTGCCAGCAGCCACGAAGAGCGGGGCTTCCACGAGCAGTACTTC.

This clonotype was seen only once. Since a much larger clone is just one base distant, this may be a read error. The chain carries TRBV6-1 and TRBJ2-3; 13 bases are a match to TRBD2. V was pared by 6 bases and J by 3 bases, with 21 bases of the junction left unmatched. This CDR3 spans 21 amino acids. CDR1 MNHNS and CDR2 SASEGT come from the germline V gene. Here the CDR3 reads CASSLVFPGLAGRGGTDTQYF. In nucleotides, the CDR3 is TGTGCCAGCAGCCTTGTATTCCCGGGACTAGCGGGAAGAGGGGGAACAGATACGCAGTATTTT.

A note on this clonotype: This could be a read error, since a much larger clone is one nucleotide away. V and J are TRBV5-1 and TRBJ2-5, with D hard to call. Trimming shortened V by 7 bases and J by 4 bases, and 11 bases separated the two germline ends. Germline assignment: CDR1 SGHRS and CDR2 YFSETQ. The CDR3 has 12 residues. In nucleotides, the CDR3 is TGCGCCAGCGGCTCTATAGGAGAGACCCAGTACTTC. Its protein is CASGSIGETQYF.

About this clonotype itself: In this CDR3 the conserved last residue, phenylalanine or tryptophan, is missing, so a read error is likely. The chain employs TRBV11-2 and TRBJ2-2; 14 positions match TRBD2. The CDR3 is made up of 18 amino acids. In germline, CDR1 is SGHAT, CDR2 FQNNGV. The CDR3 loop reads CASTFRGLAGVKTGELFL. The CDR3 DNA reads as TGTGCCAGCACCTTCCGGGGACTAGCGGGAGTGAAGACCGGGGAACTGTTTTTA.

Worth noting for this clonotype: One junction end does not reproduce the germline sequence, and a read error may be involved. The J gene is TRBJ2-1, the V gene TRBV5-1; perhaps D is TRBD1 or TRBD2 (5 bases each). This CDR3 region has 15 residues. Germline V lookup: CDR1 SGHRS, CDR2 YFSETQ. CDR3 residues: CASSSEAGNYNEQSF. Here the CDR3 DNA reads TGCGCCAGCAGCTCGGAGGCAGGGAACTACAATGAGCAGTCCTTC.

This clonotype was seen many times. The rearrangement uses TRBV10-3 and TRBJ2-4, with a possible D match to TRBD2 (6 bases). Trimming cost V 10 bases and J 2 bases, with 12 bases left between them. CDR3 length: 13 residues. CDR1 and CDR2 from the germline V gene are ENHRY and SYGVKD. CDR3 amino acids: CASGTPTKNIQYF. The DNA for the CDR3 is TGTGCCAGCGGGACCCCAACCAAAAACATTCAGTACTTC.

For this clonotype: A read error may account for a junction end that differs from germline. This chain connects TRBV11-2 to TRBJ2-7; tentatively, D is TRBD2 (6 bases). This CDR3 has 13 residues. The germline V gene has CDR1 SGHAT and CDR2 FQNNGV. CDR3 DNA: TGTGCCAGAAGCTCGAGTCTAGCGCACAAGCAGTACTTC. Amino acids: CARSSSLAHKQYF.

This clonotype was seen only a few times. V usage is TRBV25-1 and J usage is TRBJ2-7, with 8 nucleotides matching TRBD1. The germline CDR1 and CDR2 sequences are MGHDK and SYGVNS. Losses at the gene ends were 9 bases for V and 2 bases for J; bases not matched to a gene: 21. This CDR3 spans 18 amino acids. The CDR3, as DNA: TGTGCCAGGTACAGGACAGGGTTTGACCTAGTTCACCCCTACGAGCAGTACTTC. It encodes CARYRTGFDLVHPYEQYF.